These T cell receptor beta chains were read from a single sample in a study of OX40 agonist ivuxolimab in advanced cancers. Repertoires were generated with immunoSEQ multiplex PCR, while TCRdb's copy carries only in-frame clones and drops some. The data hold 25,000 to 35,000 clones, with around 88% observed a single time. Here the sequenced sample was CD4+ or CD8+ T cells sorted from blood, taken in a trial of the OX40 agonist ivuxolimab. These receptors all come from an adult with an advanced solid tumor such as melanoma, head and neck, liver or kidney cancer. Both conserved end residues are part of each CDR3. A D gene is named only where the DNA matches it firmly. Clone size, where shown, is once, few, many, or a class for clones that have expanded.

abundance: NA
j_gene: TRBJ2-1
d_gene: NA
v_gene: TRBV27
CDR3nt: TGTGTCGTAGGGGGAAGGGATGAGCAGTTCTTC
CDR3aa: CVVGGRDEQFF

abundance: few
j_gene: TRBJ2-1
d_gene: NA
v_gene: TRBV5-1
CDR3nt: TGCGCCAGCAGCTTGGGGGGTAATGAGCAGTTCTTC
CDR3aa: CASSLGGNEQFF

abundance: once
j_gene: TRBJ2-3
d_gene: TRBD2
v_gene: TRBV7-9
CDR3nt: TGTGCCCTCGGTGGAGCTAGCGGAACAGATACGCAGTATTTT
CDR3aa: CALGGASGTDTQYF

abundance: NA
j_gene: TRBJ1-1
d_gene: TRBD1
v_gene: TRBV4-3
CDR3nt: TGCGCCAGCAGCCAGAACGTAGGACAGGGGGCAACGGTTCTGGGAGCTTTCTTT
CDR3aa: CASSQNVGQGATVLGAFF

abundance: once
j_gene: TRBJ2-2
d_gene: NA
v_gene: TRBV21-1
CDR3nt: TGTGCCAGCACCAAGAACGGGACTAGCGGGCCGAACACCGGGGAGCTGTTTTTT
CDR3aa: CASTKNGTSGPNTGELFF

abundance: NA
j_gene: TRBJ2-7
d_gene: NA
v_gene: TRBV6-1
CDR3nt: TGTGCCAGCAGTGCTGCGGCGGGCCCCAACCACGAGCAGTACTTC
CDR3aa: CASSAAAGPNHEQYF

abundance: medium-sized
j_gene: TRBJ2-5
d_gene: NA
v_gene: TRBV2
CDR3nt: TGTGCCAGCAGTGAGTCTAGCGCAGAGGTAGAGACCCAGTACTTC
CDR3aa: CASSESSAEVETQYF

abundance: NA
j_gene: TRBJ2-7
d_gene: TRBD1
v_gene: TRBV29-1
CDR3nt: TGCAGCGTTGAAGACCGACAGGGGGAATCCTACGAGCAGTACTTC
CDR3aa: CSVEDRQGESYEQYF

abundance: NA
j_gene: TRBJ2-3
d_gene: NA
v_gene: TRBV7-9
CDR3nt: TGTGCCAGCAGCCCACCTGAGGTCCCAAGCTCTAGCACAGATACGCAGTATTTT
CDR3aa: CASSPPEVPSSSTDTQYF

abundance: NA
j_gene: TRBJ2-2
d_gene: NA
v_gene: TRBV9
CDR3nt: TGTGCCAGCAGCGTAGGACAGACGAACACCGGGGAGCTGTTTTTT
CDR3aa: CASSVGQTNTGELFF

abundance: NA
j_gene: TRBJ2-7
d_gene: NA
v_gene: TRBV6-5
CDR3nt: TGTGCCAGCAGTTCCACCCAGGGATCCTACGAGCAGTACTTC
CDR3aa: CASSSTQGSYEQYF

abundance: NA
j_gene: TRBJ2-1
d_gene: NA
v_gene: TRBV6-1
CDR3nt: TGTGCCATCCGGACCTCGGATAGCTCCTACAATGAGCAGTTCTTC
CDR3aa: CAIRTSDSSYNEQFF

abundance: NA
j_gene: TRBJ1-3
d_gene: NA
v_gene: TRBV10-1
CDR3nt: TGCGCCAGCAGTGATCGCGGCGCGGACTCTGGAAACACCATATATTTT
CDR3aa: CASSDRGADSGNTIYF

abundance: NA
j_gene: TRBJ1-1
d_gene: NA
v_gene: TRBV9
CDR3nt: TGTGCCAGCAGCGAGGGGGGGCACACTGAAGCTTTCTTT
CDR3aa: CASSEGGHTEAFF

abundance: NA
j_gene: TRBJ2-5
d_gene: TRBD1
v_gene: TRBV19
CDR3nt: TGTGCCAGTGAGAAGAAAAACAGGGGTAGTGGAGAGACCCAGTACTTC
CDR3aa: CASEKKNRGSGETQYF

abundance: NA
j_gene: TRBJ2-1
d_gene: TRBD1
v_gene: TRBV28
CDR3nt: TGTGCCAGCAGTTTAGGGGACAGGGGCAATGAGCAGTTCTTC
CDR3aa: CASSLGDRGNEQFF

abundance: NA
j_gene: TRBJ1-4
d_gene: NA
v_gene: TRBV30
CDR3nt: TGTGCCTCCCCGACAGATTCCAAGGGAAAACTGTTTTTT
CDR3aa: CASPTDSKGKLFF

abundance: NA
j_gene: TRBJ1-4
d_gene: TRBD1
v_gene: TRBV5-6
CDR3nt: TGTGCCAGCAGCTCCGGGACAGCCACTAATGAAAAACTGTTTTTT
CDR3aa: CASSSGTATNEKLFF

abundance: NA
j_gene: TRBJ2-1
d_gene: NA
v_gene: TRBV5-1
CDR3nt: TGCGCCAGCAGCTTGTTGGGAGTTCAAAATGAGCAGTTCTTC
CDR3aa: CASSLLGVQNEQFF

abundance: NA
j_gene: TRBJ2-1
d_gene: NA
v_gene: TRBV9
CDR3nt: TGTGCCAGCAGCGTAGGTATTTATACCGCATCCTACAATGAGCAGTTCTTC
CDR3aa: CASSVGIYTASYNEQFF

abundance: NA
j_gene: TRBJ2-7
d_gene: NA
v_gene: TRBV5-8
CDR3nt: TGTGCCAGCAGCCCTAGGGACGGCGGCCCCTACGAGCAGTACTTC
CDR3aa: CASSPRDGGPYEQYF

abundance: NA
j_gene: TRBJ2-7
d_gene: TRBD1
v_gene: TRBV6-5
CDR3nt: TGTGCCAGCAGTCCCGGACAGGGCTCCTACGAGCAGTACTTC
CDR3aa: CASSPGQGSYEQYF

abundance: NA
j_gene: TRBJ1-2
d_gene: NA
v_gene: TRBV27
CDR3nt: TGTGCCAGTGGGGGTTCTGTTAGCTACACCTTC
CDR3aa: CASGGSVSYTF

abundance: NA
j_gene: TRBJ1-4
d_gene: TRBD1
v_gene: TRBV9
CDR3nt: TGTGCCAGCAGCGTCCGGGACAGGGAATTTGAAAAACTGTTTTTT
CDR3aa: CASSVRDREFEKLFF

abundance: NA
j_gene: TRBJ2-1
d_gene: TRBD1
v_gene: TRBV29-1
CDR3nt: TGCAGCGTTACCAGGACAGGCGTATACAATGAGCAGTTCTTC
CDR3aa: CSVTRTGVYNEQFF

abundance: NA
j_gene: TRBJ1-1
d_gene: TRBD1
v_gene: TRBV7-3
CDR3nt: TGTGCCAGCAGCTTAGGGCCTACAGGGGCGGGGAACACTGAAGCTTTCTTT
CDR3aa: CASSLGPTGAGNTEAFF